The present T cell receptor beta chain was sequenced within a study of blood T cell repertoires in COVID-19. The CDR3 is 15 residues long. CDR1 is MNHEY, CDR2 SMNVEV, per germline (reference sequence). Trimming cost V 0 bases and J 1 base, with 10 bases left between them. Generated by immunoSEQ multiplex PCR, the TCRdb table keeps only in-frame clones and is missing some. The table includes approximately 99,000 clones, roughly 85% detected once. The sequence derives from a human donor in a cohort sampled during active COVID-19. The V call is TRBV27, the J call TRBJ2-7, with a weak D call TRBD2 (6 bases). The sequencing input was peripheral blood. CDR3 DNA sequence: TGTGCCAGCAGTTTATCGTTTGGGACTTCCTACGAGCAGTACTTC. Protein product: CASSLSFGTSYEQYF.